Following are 24 T cell receptor beta chains from one sample sequenced in a study of blood T cell repertoires in COVID-19 (dated by TCRdb to between 2020 and 2021). The library was obtained by the immunoSEQ multiplex PCR assay. The immuneACCESS repertoire file appears here via TCRdb, limited to in-frame rearrangements. These files lack a portion of the clones; in checked studies, under half of the deficit traces to unresolved V genes, and the cause of the others is not known. For this sample there are around 200,000 clones; approximately 86% appear just once. 3.5% to 5.5% of the sample rests with the top ten. Sequencing was done on a sample of PBMCs or T cells enriched from blood (not recorded which). These TCRs come from a woman aged 25 to 45 who had been exposed to COVID-19.

The chain uses TRBV11-2 and TRBJ2-7, with 9 bases identical to TRBD1. There are 18 residues in the CDR3. After removal of 6 bases from V and 2 bases from J, the junction contained 17 bases not matched to a gene. Germline values: CDR1 SGHAT, CDR2 FQNNGV. The CDR3 here is CASRYFKGRDRVPYEQYF. In DNA form, the CDR3 reads TGTGCCAGCAGATATTTCAAGGGTCGGGACAGGGTTCCCTACGAGCAGTACTTC.

The chain employs TRBV2 and TRBJ2-3; D remains ambiguous. CDR1 and CDR2 (germline): SNHLY, FYNNEI. The CDR3 has 14 residues. The V and J ends lost 4 bases and 1 base respectively, with 9 bases between them. The CDR3 sequence is CASSGTQGTDTQYF. Here the CDR3 DNA reads TGTGCCAGCAGTGGAACCCAGGGCACAGATACGCAGTATTTT.

This chain uses TRBV27 with TRBJ2-6; TRBD1 might be the D (5 bases). V lost 7 bases and J 4 bases, leaving 11 bases between the germline ends. CDR3 length: 14 amino acids. Per germline, CDR1 MNHEY and CDR2 SMNVEV (reference sequence). CDR3 sequence (DNA): TGTGCCAGCAAGCCAGGGCCCGGGGCCAACGTCCTGACTTTC. This translates into CASKPGPGANVLTF.

The V call is TRBV24-1, the J call TRBJ2-3; possible D gene TRBD2, 6 bases. CDR1 is KGHDR, CDR2 SFDVKD, per germline. V lost 0 bases, J lost 1 base, and 10 bases lay in between. The CDR3 contains 16 residues. The CDR3 DNA follows: TGTGCCACCAGTGATTTGGGCGGGGCAGGCACAGATACGCAGTATTTT. Translating it yields CATSDLGGAGTDTQYF.

The V call is TRBV5-1, the J call TRBJ2-1; TRBD2 is a possible D gene (8 bases). With 6 bases removed from V and 6 bases from J, the gap between germline ends came to 16 bases. The CDR3 has 14 residues. Per germline, CDR1 SGHRS and CDR2 YFSETQ. The chain's CDR3 is CASKPGGTANEQFF. Here the CDR3 DNA reads TGCGCCAGCAAGCCGGGAGGGACAGCCAATGAGCAGTTCTTC.

The J gene is TRBJ2-2, the V gene TRBV3-1 (or the pseudogene TRBV3-2); the D gene is possibly TRBD2 (6 bases). V lost 1 base and J 4 bases, leaving 10 bases between the germline ends. Germline CDR1 LGHDT, CDR2 YNNKEL (reference sequence). CDR3 length: 15 residues. The CDR3 DNA is TGTGCCAGCAGCCAAGGAACAGCGGGCACCGGGGAGCTGTTTTTT. Amino acids: CASSQGTAGTGELFF.

In this sample, this clone turned up once. The chain has TRBV5-4 and TRBJ2-1; no clear D gene. This CDR3 region has 16 residues. Trimming shortened V by 6 bases and J by 0 bases, and 16 bases separated the two germline ends. Germline CDR1 is SGHNT and CDR2 is YYREEE (reference sequence). CDR3 sequence: CASTPAPEPSYNEQFF. CDR3 bases: TGTGCCAGCACCCCAGCCCCGGAGCCCTCCTACAATGAGCAGTTCTTC.

The rearrangement uses TRBV19 and TRBJ2-3, with D unresolved. The CDR3 spans 14 residues. CDR1 is LNHDA and CDR2 is SQIVND in the germline V gene (reference sequence). Trimming took off 7 bases at V and 2 bases at J, with 13 bases between the two ends. The CDR3 sequence is CASMAASDTDTQYF. CDR3 DNA: TGTGCCAGTATGGCCGCCAGCGACACAGATACGCAGTATTTT.

This clone was observed a few times. This chain connects TRBV2 to TRBJ1-3; D remains ambiguous. Trimming left V 6 bases short and J 1 base short, with 13 bases between. Germline V gene lookup returns CDR1 SNHLY and CDR2 FYNNEI. This CDR3 comprises 15 residues. CDR3 region: CASRRREMSGNTIYF. In DNA, the CDR3 is TGTGCCAGCAGGCGGAGGGAGATGTCTGGAAACACCATATATTTT.

The chain is built from TRBV4-1 and TRBJ1-6, with a possible D match to TRBD1 (5 bases). The germline V gene has CDR1 MGHRA and CDR2 YSYEKL. Trimming took off 0 bases at V and 14 bases at J, with 17 bases between the two ends. The CDR3 has 15 amino acids. The CDR3 nucleotides read TGCGCCAGCAGCCAAGATGTCTCAGGGTCCAGGACCCTCCACTTT. Its translation: CASSQDVSGSRTLHF.

This rearrangement joins TRBV30 to TRBJ1-2, with 7 bases aligning to TRBD1. This CDR3 contains 14 residues. J lost 3 bases, V lost 2 bases, and 6 bases had no gene match. CDR1 GTSNPN and CDR2 SVGIG come from the germline V gene (reference sequence). The CDR3 loop is CAWSSQQGYYGYTF. DNA for the CDR3: TGTGCCTGGAGTTCCCAACAGGGGTACTATGGCTACACCTTC.

This chain joins TRBV2 and TRBJ2-7; D might be TRBD2 (5 bases). The ends were cut back, 1 base at V and 3 bases at J, with 13 bases in the middle. This CDR3 region has 15 residues. Germline assignment: CDR1 SNHLY and CDR2 FYNNEI. CDR3 nucleotide sequence: TGTGCCAGCAGTGAAGGGCCCGGGGAGAGCTACGAGCAGTACTTC. Protein product: CASSEGPGESYEQYF.

The V and J genes are TRBV14 and TRBJ2-3, with TRBD1 identical over 8 bases. Germline loops: CDR1 SGHDN, CDR2 FVKESK. This CDR3 spans 18 amino acids. Trimming removed 4 bases from V and 4 bases from J; junction bases left unmatched: 16. CDR3 DNA: TGTGCCAGCAGCCTCCTACCTGGACAGGGCTGGTCATCAGATACGCAGTATTTT. Its protein is CASSLLPGQGWSSDTQYF.

J is TRBJ2-1 and V is TRBV9, with 10 bases matching TRBD2. V was pared by 4 bases and J by 4 bases, with 11 bases of the junction left unmatched. The CDR3 contains 17 residues. Germline V lookup: CDR1 SGDLS, CDR2 YYNGEE. CDR3 residues: CASSSESGGVTYNEQFF. In DNA form, the CDR3 reads TGTGCCAGCAGCTCAGAGAGCGGGGGGGTCACGTACAATGAGCAGTTCTTC.

CDR3 nucleotide sequence: TGTGCTAGTTCGACAGGGTATGGCTACACCTTC. Translated, it gives CASSTGYGYTF. J is TRBJ1-2 and V is TRBV12-5, with TRBD1 matching 7 bases. The CDR3 has 11 residues. V was pared by 8 bases and J by 5 bases, with 2 bases of the junction left unmatched. Germline loops: CDR1 LGHNT, CDR2 FRNRAP.

The gene calls are TRBV28 and TRBJ1-1; 7 bases line up with TRBD1. In germline, CDR1 is MDHEN, CDR2 SYDVKM. CDR3 length: 14 amino acids. Unmatched junction bases numbered 5, after V lost 6 bases and J lost 1 base. The CDR3 DNA is TGTGCCAGCAGCCCCGCAGGGGGGAACACTGAAGCTTTCTTT. Residues: CASSPAGGNTEAFF.

The rearrangement uses TRBV5-1 and TRBJ1-5; D is possibly TRBD1 (6 bases). The CDR3 has 13 amino acids. Germline CDR1 is SGHRS and CDR2 is YFSETQ. V lost 4 bases and J 8 bases, leaving 13 bases between the germline ends. The CDR3 nucleotides are TGCGCCAGCAGCCCGACAGGTGGAGAGCCCCAGCATTTT. This codes for CASSPTGGEPQHF.

The chain combines TRBV3-1 (or the pseudogene TRBV3-2) with TRBJ2-5; D is perhaps TRBD1 (5 bases). The CDR3 sequence is 17 residues long. CDR1 is LGHDT and CDR2 is YNNKEL in the germline V gene (reference sequence). V shed 2 bases and J shed 1 base, with 17 bases lying between them. The CDR3 is CASSQIWGQTSQETQYF. Written as DNA, the CDR3 is TGTGCCAGCAGCCAAATTTGGGGCCAAACCAGCCAAGAGACCCAGTACTTC.

The J gene is TRBJ2-1, the V gene TRBV4-2; 9 bases align to TRBD1. The CDR3 has 16 residues. The germline CDR1 and CDR2 sequences are LGHNA and YNFKEQ. V shed 1 base, J shed 7 bases, and the junction held 8 bases outside the gene matches. The DNA of the CDR3 is TGTGCCAGCAGCCAAGGGGGGGGACAGGGAGGTAATGAGCAGTTCTTC. It is translated as CASSQGGGQGGNEQFF.

The chain is built from TRBV19 and TRBJ1-1; tentative D call: TRBD1 (5 bases). Germline V gene lookup returns CDR1 LNHDA and CDR2 SQIVND (reference sequence). CDR3 length: 13 amino acids. The V end lost 5 bases, the J end lost 4 bases, and 11 bases lay between the germline ends. CDR3 DNA sequence: TGTGCCAGTAGTCTGGCAGGGTTCACTGAAGCTTTCTTT. Protein sequence: CASSLAGFTEAFF.

In its sample, this clone was seen a few times. The chain links TRBV27 to TRBJ2-2; D is possibly TRBD1 (5 bases). Trimming cost V 5 bases and J 3 bases, with 16 bases left between them. The CDR3 is 16 residues long. Germline V lookup: CDR1 MNHEY, CDR2 SMNVEV (reference sequence). In DNA form, the CDR3 reads TGTGCCAGCAGTAACCTGGACATCGGACACACCGGGGAGCTGTTTTTT. Translating gives CASSNLDIGHTGELFF.

The V and J genes are TRBV12-5 and TRBJ1-5; D possibly corresponds to TRBD1 (5 bases). Deletions cut 8 bases from V and 6 bases from J, with 23 bases between. Per germline, CDR1 LGHNT and CDR2 FRNRAP. This CDR3 is 16 amino acids long. CDR3 DNA sequence: TGTGCTAGTAGGCCAGGCGGGGGGGAGATGAGTCAGCCCCAGCATTTT. Translating it yields CASRPGGGEMSQPQHF.

The chain is built from TRBV19 and TRBJ2-7; 9 nucleotides match TRBD2. Looked up from germline, CDR1 is LNHDA and CDR2 is SQIVND (reference sequence). The J segment lost 2 bases and the V segment lost 5 bases, leaving 7 bases of the junction unmatched. This CDR3 region has 15 residues. The CDR3 DNA sequence: TGTGCCAGTAGTCCACCGGGACTAGCTACCTACGAGCAGTACTTC. The encoded protein is CASSPPGLATYEQYF.

The chain uses TRBV27 and TRBJ2-2; maybe TRBD1 (5 bases). V lost 6 bases to trimming and J lost 2 bases, with 10 bases between them. From germline, CDR1 is MNHEY and CDR2 SMNVEV (reference sequence). The CDR3 is made up of 14 amino acids. This chain's CDR3 is CASRIGQNTGELFF. In nucleotides, the CDR3 is TGTGCCAGCAGGATCGGACAAAACACCGGGGAGCTGTTTTTT.